One and the same sample provided the 32 T cell receptor beta chains below, sequenced in a study of breast tumors, draining lymph nodes, adjacent tissues (TCRdb year 2016). Libraries were constructed by multiplex PCR. The instrument given in TCRdb is Illumina HiSeq 2000. TCRdb took the public reads, trimmed them with fastp at Q25, ran MiXCR for clone calling and kept in-frame beta chains. For every CDR3 protein sequence, its rows merge into one entry that carries the most common genes and DNA. This sample gives about 66,000 distinct CDR3 sequences in total; 43% of them show up just once. Over 7.5% of the sample is taken by the ten largest. Sample: breast tumor tissue. Receptors originate from a female donor with breast cancer. Some clones in this sample may be carry-over from other donors' samples.

This clonotype was detected only once. Sequence at one end of the junction differs from germline and may be a read error. V is TRBV29-1 and J is TRBJ1-5; D might be TRBD1 (5 bases). Germline V gene lookup returns CDR1 SQVTM and CDR2 ANQGSEA. The CDR3 totals 13 residues. For the CDR3, the DNA is TGCAGCGTTCAGACAGATAGCGATCAGCCCCAGCATTTT. Protein: CSVQTDSDQPQHF.

Details on this clonotype: A clone one base away is much larger, so this may be a read error. The chain links TRBV7-2 to TRBJ1-1, with no clear D. The V gene's germline CDR1 is SGHTA and CDR2 FQGNSA. CDR3 length: 13 amino acids. Trimming left V 6 bases short and J 1 base short, with 9 bases between. The CDR3 reads CASRLRANTEAFF. The CDR3 DNA follows: TGTGCCAGCAGATTAAGGGCGAACACTGAAGCTTTCTTT.

This clonotype was seen a few times. This could be a read error, since a much larger clone is one nucleotide away. The genes are TRBV12-3 or TRBV12-4 and TRBJ2-2; D is unclear. This CDR3 comprises 16 residues. V was pared by 3 bases and J by 4 bases, with 15 bases between. The CDR3 here is CASSFRPKERTGELFF. The DNA of the CDR3 is TGTGCCAGCAGTTTCAGGCCCAAGGAGCGCACCGGGGAGCTGTTTTTT.

This clonotype was counted ten times or more. The chain joins TRBV7-9 to TRBJ2-2, with D possibly TRBD2 on 6 matching bases. V was trimmed by 1 base and J by 5 bases, leaving 11 bases between them. Per the germline V gene, CDR1 is SEHNR and CDR2 is FQNEAQ (reference sequence). The CDR3 has 15 residues. The CDR3 loop is CASSLGGTPTGELFF. In DNA, the CDR3 is TGTGCCAGCAGCTTAGGCGGGACCCCGACCGGGGAGCTGTTTTTT.

The chain combines TRBV5-8 with TRBJ1-1; D remains ambiguous. The germline CDR1 and CDR2 sequences are SGHTS and YDEGEE. Trimming shortened V by 1 base and J by 1 base, and 8 bases separated the two germline ends. CDR3 length: 14 amino acids. CDR3 DNA sequence: TGTGCCAGCAGCTTGATTGTACGGAACACTGAAGCTTTCTTT. It yields the protein CASSLIVRNTEAFF.

This clonotype has just one count. The CDR3 carries no conserved terminal phenylalanine or tryptophan, so it likely arises from a read error. The chain couples TRBV10-2 to TRBJ2-7, with a tentative D call TRBD2 (6 bases). V was shortened by 2 bases and J by 3 bases, with 11 bases between the two germline ends. The CDR3 covers 14 residues. Per the germline V gene, CDR1 is WSHSY and CDR2 is SAAADI. CDR3 region: CASSERESGYEQYY. As DNA, the CDR3 is TGCGCCAGCAGTGAGCGGGAGAGTGGCTACGAGCAGTACTAC.

This clonotype has ten or more counts. The genes are TRBV6-5 and TRBJ1-2, with TRBD1 matching 9 bases. Germline V gives CDR1 MNHEY, CDR2 SVGAGI. V lost 7 bases to trimming and J lost 4 bases; unmatched junction nucleotides: 7. This CDR3 is built from 14 residues. As DNA, the CDR3 is TGTGCCAGCAAGACGGGACAGGGAACCTATGGCTACACCTTC. It specifies CASKTGQGTYGYTF.

This clonotype has a count of ten or more. This chain uses TRBV7-9 with TRBJ2-5, with D unclear. With 5 bases removed from V and 3 bases from J, the gap between germline ends came to 19 bases. From germline, CDR1 is SEHNR and CDR2 FQNEAQ (reference sequence). The CDR3 sequence is 16 residues long. CDR3 loop: CASSPLRAGPEETQYF. Here the CDR3 DNA reads TGTGCCAGCAGCCCCCTACGTGCCGGGCCTGAAGAGACCCAGTACTTC. Complete variable domain (other parts from reference TRBV7-9 and TRBJ2-5): DTGVSQNPRHKITKRGQNVTFRCDPISEHNRLYWYRQTLGQGPEFLTYFQNEAQLEKSRLLSDRFSAERPKGSFSTLEIQRTEQGDSAMYLCASSPLRAGPEETQYFGPGTRLLVL.

This clonotype was recorded at least ten times. Here the CDR3 reads CASSGPPHSYEQYF. DNA of the CDR3: TGTGCCAGCTCTGGACCACCCCACTCCTACGAGCAGTACTTC. The chain recombines TRBV6-2 or TRBV6-3 with TRBJ2-7, with D uncertain. The V gene's germline CDR1 is MNHEY and CDR2 SVGEGT. Trimming took off 8 bases at V and 0 bases at J, with 14 bases between the two ends. CDR3 length equals 14 residues.

This clonotype has ten or more counts. The V gene is TRBV7-9, the J gene TRBJ2-2; 9 nucleotides agree with TRBD2. The CDR3 loop spans 16 amino acids. The V gene end was trimmed by 6 bases and the J gene end by 6 bases; junction bases not matched to a gene: 11. CDR1 is SEHNR and CDR2 is FQNEAQ in the germline V gene (reference sequence). The CDR3 sequence: CASSYFRGGVPGELFF. Written as DNA, the CDR3 is TGTGCCAGCAGTTATTTTCGCGGGGGGGTTCCCGGGGAGCTGTTTTTT. Full variable domain (missing parts from reference TRBV7-9 and TRBJ2-2): DTGVSQNPRHKITKRGQNVTFRCDPISEHNRLYWYRQTLGQGPEFLTYFQNEAQLEKSRLLSDRFSAERPKGSFSTLEIQRTEQGDSAMYLCASSYFRGGVPGELFFGEGSRLTVL.

The rearrangement links TRBV18 to TRBJ2-2; D may be TRBD2 (6 bases). The CDR3 loop spans 15 amino acids. V gave up 8 bases and J gave up 1 base, with 14 bases separating them. CDR1 is KGHSH and CDR2 is LQKENI in the germline V gene. DNA of the CDR3: TGTGCCAGCACTCCGGGACTCCAGAACACCGGGGAGCTGTTTTTT. Its protein is CASTPGLQNTGELFF.

This clonotype was seen ten or more times. V is TRBV10-3 and J is TRBJ1-2; 8 bases agree with TRBD1. The CDR3 length is 14 residues. J was trimmed by 2 bases and V by 2 bases; bases with no gene match: 1. Germline-derived CDR1 and CDR2 are ENHRY and SYGVKD. In nucleotides, the CDR3 is TGTGCCATCAGTGAGGGGACAGGAAACTATGGCTACACCTTC. Its translation is CAISEGTGNYGYTF.

This clonotype was detected many times. The V call is TRBV12-3 or TRBV12-4, the J call TRBJ2-5, with D possibly being TRBD1 or TRBD2 (5 bases each). The CDR3 is 10 residues long. Trimming left V 2 bases short and J 13 bases short, with 8 bases between. Written as DNA, the CDR3 is TGTGCCAGCAGTTTACGGGGCCTGTACTTC. Amino acid sequence: CASSLRGLYF.

The chain recombines TRBV6-5 with TRBJ1-1, with D unresolved. CDR1 MNHEY and CDR2 SVGAGI come from the germline V gene. The germline V and J ends were trimmed by 0 bases and 0 bases, with 14 bases remaining between them. The CDR3 loop spans 17 amino acids. DNA for the CDR3: TGTGCCAGCAGTTACTCGTCTGTCTATAGCATGAACACTGAAGCTTTCTTT. This translates into CASSYSSVYSMNTEAFF.

This chain links TRBV11-3 with TRBJ1-5, with D tentatively TRBD1 (6 bases). The CDR3 totals 18 residues. V lost 2 bases and J lost 2, with 19 bases in between. In germline, CDR1 is SGHNT, CDR2 YENEEA. This CDR3 is CASSLMGQGGGGNQPQHF. CDR3 nucleotides: TGTGCCAGCAGCTTAATGGGGCAGGGAGGGGGTGGCAATCAGCCCCAGCATTTT.

This clonotype was observed many times. The rearrangement joins TRBV27 to TRBJ1-5, with 7 bases lining up with TRBD1. V gave up 6 bases and J gave up 0 bases; unmatched junction bases: 5. Germline CDR1 MNHEY, CDR2 SMNVEV (reference sequence). The CDR3 has 15 residues. The CDR3 DNA reads as TGTGCCAGCAGGGCAGGGGGTCATAGCAATCAGCCCCAGCATTTT. As protein: CASRAGGHSNQPQHF.

This clonotype has ten or more counts. The rearrangement joins TRBV6-6 to TRBJ2-7; 7 bases are a match to TRBD1. The CDR3 is 12 residues long. V lost 5 bases, J lost 6 bases, and 4 bases stayed unmatched. Germline values: CDR1 MNHNY, CDR2 SVGAGI (reference sequence). The DNA of the CDR3 is TGTGCCAGCAGTCACGCAGGGGGCGAGCAGTACTTC. It encodes CASSHAGGEQYF.

This clonotype appeared many times. The chain combines TRBV4-1 with TRBJ2-2; the match to TRBD2 covers 10 bases. CDR3 size: 16 residues. Germline V gene lookup returns CDR1 MGHRA and CDR2 YSYEKL. Trimming cost V 1 base and J 7 bases; bases outside gene matches: 6. The CDR3: CASSQVSGRALGELFF. CDR3 bases: TGCGCCAGCAGCCAAGTGAGCGGGAGGGCCCTCGGGGAGCTGTTTTTT.

The table lists this clonotype with a few counts. Germline and junction disagree at one end, which may indicate a read error. The chain joins TRBV6-6 to TRBJ2-7; TRBD2 agrees at 10 bases. Germline V lookup: CDR1 MNHNY, CDR2 SVGAGI (reference sequence). The CDR3 loop spans 15 amino acids. CDR3 DNA sequence: TGTGCCATCAGTGAGCGGGAGGGCCGACCCTACGAGCAGTACTTC. Translating it yields CAISEREGRPYEQYF.

This clonotype was seen repeatedly, ten times or more. The gene calls are TRBV10-1 and TRBJ1-4; D remains unclear. The germline gives CDR1 WNHNN, CDR2 SYGVQD (reference sequence). The CDR3 contains 14 residues. V was trimmed by 7 bases and J by 5 bases, leaving 14 bases between them. The CDR3, as DNA: TGCGCCAGCACTAGACTCGGAGGGAATGAAAAACTGTTTTTT. Its translation: CASTRLGGNEKLFF.

Notes on this clonotype: An end of the junction does not agree with germline; a read error may underlie this. The rearrangement links TRBV19 to TRBJ2-3, with D possibly matching TRBD1 (6 bases). This CDR3 is built from 13 residues. Per the germline V gene, CDR1 is LNHDA and CDR2 is SQIVND (reference sequence). The CDR3 coding sequence is TGTGCCAGGGATGAGGACAGCACAGATACGCAGCATTTC. This gives the protein CARDEDSTDTQHF.

This clonotype came up many times. The chain carries TRBV15 and TRBJ1-1; D not resolved. CDR3 length: 13 residues. V dropped 5 bases and J dropped 6 bases, with 13 bases sitting between them. Looked up from germline, CDR1 is LNHNV and CDR2 is YYDKDF (reference sequence). The CDR3 DNA reads TGTGCCACCAGCTCGGTTATGTTGGCTGAAGCTTTCTTT. Protein sequence: CATSSVMLAEAFF. The variable domain in full, completed from reference TRBV15 and TRBJ1-1, reads DAMVIQNPRYQVTQFGKPVTLSCSQTLNHNVMYWYQQKSSQAPKLLFHYYDKDFNNEADTPDNFQSRRPNTSFCFLDIRSPGLGDTAMYLCATSSVMLAEAFFGQGTRLTVV.

This clonotype was seen a few times. One base away lies a much larger clone, so this may be a sequencing read error. The DNA for the CDR3 is TGTGCCAGCAGCTCCGAGGGACGTCTCGGATCGGGCTACCCCTTC. This encodes CASSSEGRLGSGYPF. V and J are TRBV7-3 and TRBJ1-2, with a tentative D call TRBD1 (5 bases). The germline gives CDR1 SGHTA, CDR2 FQGTGA. The CDR3 loop spans 15 amino acids. Full variable domain (missing parts from reference TRBV7-3 and TRBJ1-2): GAGVSQTPSNKVTEKGKYVELRCDPISGHTALYWYRQSLGQGPEFLIYFQGTGAADDSGLPNDRFFAVRPEGSVSTLKIQRTERGDSAVYLCASSSEGRLGSGYPFGSGTRLTVV.

This clonotype was observed at least ten times. The gene calls are TRBV12-3 or TRBV12-4 and TRBJ2-7; D remains unclear. The CDR3 contains 12 residues. V was pared by 6 bases and J by 2 bases, with 8 bases between. CDR3: CASSWLPYEQYF. The CDR3, as DNA: TGTGCCAGCAGCTGGTTACCCTACGAGCAGTACTTC.

The sample holds a few counts of this clonotype. This could be a read error, since a much larger clone is one nucleotide away. The rearrangement joins TRBV29-1 to TRBJ2-4, with TRBD2 as a possible D gene (7 bases). Trimming pared 5 bases from V and 11 bases from J, leaving 19 bases between. This CDR3 has 13 amino acids. Germline CDR1 reads SQVTM; CDR2 reads ANQGSEA. The CDR3 sequence is CSVRTGGGDVQYF. CDR3 in DNA: TGCAGCGTTCGTACGGGGGGCGGAGACGTTCAGTACTTC.

About this clonotype itself: This is likely a read error, given that the CDR3 carries no conserved phenylalanine or tryptophan at its end. The CDR3 coding sequence is TGCGCCAGCAGCTCCGTACCTCCACCGAACACCGGGGAGCTGTTTTCT. As protein: CASSSVPPPNTGELFS. The rearrangement links TRBV5-1 to TRBJ2-2, with no clear D. Germline loops: CDR1 SGHRS, CDR2 YFSETQ. The CDR3 extends over 16 amino acids. Between the trimmed V and J ends, which lost 3 bases and 0 bases, there was a span of 12 bases.

In this sample, this clonotype turned up many times. CDR3 DNA sequence: TGTGCCAGCAGCCAGCTAGCGGGAGGGGGTTTAGATACGCAGTATTTT. It encodes CASSQLAGGGLDTQYF. The V call is TRBV7-2, the J call TRBJ2-3; 12 nucleotides line up with TRBD2. Germline-derived CDR1 and CDR2 are SGHTA and FQGNSA. CDR3 length: 16 amino acids. Trimming took 5 bases from V and 5 from J; bases not matched to a gene: 8. Variable domain in full (rest from reference TRBV7-2 and TRBJ2-3): GAGVSQSPSNKVTEKGKDVELRCDPISGHTALYWYRQSLGQGLEFLIYFQGNSAPDKSGLPSDRFSAERTGGSVSTLTIQRTQQEDSAVYLCASSQLAGGGLDTQYFGPGTRLTVL.

This chain uses TRBV7-3 with TRBJ2-5, with D possibly called TRBD1 or TRBD2 (5 bases each). Trimming took 2 bases from V and 5 from J, leaving 12 bases between them. Germline CDR1 SGHTA, CDR2 FQGTGA. The CDR3 runs to 14 residues. The CDR3 sequence is CASSLRGVLETQYF. The CDR3 nucleotides read TGTGCCAGCAGCTTACGGGGCGTTTTGGAGACCCAGTACTTC.

The chain employs TRBV20-1 and TRBJ1-5; weak D call: TRBD1 (5 bases). This CDR3 spans 14 amino acids. The V and J ends lost 1 base and 7 bases respectively, with 14 bases between them. From germline, CDR1 is DFQATT and CDR2 SNEGSKA (reference sequence). CDR3 sequence (DNA): TGCAGTGCTAGAGGATTCGGGGGAGGGCAGCCCCAGCATTTT. Translation gives CSARGFGGGQPQHF.

In DNA form, the CDR3 reads TGTGCCACCAGTGTAGGAACGGGAAATGAAAAACTGTTTTTT. The encoded protein is CATSVGTGNEKLFF. V gene TRBV24-1 combines with J gene TRBJ1-4, with D hard to call. This CDR3 region has 14 residues. Germline values: CDR1 KGHDR, CDR2 SFDVKD. Trimming cost V 5 bases and J 5 bases, with 11 bases left between them.

This clonotype was counted at least ten times. The genes are TRBV4-2 and TRBJ2-1; possibly TRBD1 or TRBD2 for D (6 bases each). There are 14 residues in the CDR3. V lost 0 bases, J lost 7 bases, and 10 bases lay in between. CDR1 and CDR2 from the germline V gene are LGHNA and YNFKEQ. CDR3 nucleotides: TGTGCCAGCAGCCAAGATCCGGGGGCGAATGAGCAGTTCTTC. It is translated as CASSQDPGANEQFF.

This clonotype was counted at least ten times. One base away lies a much larger clone, so this may be a sequencing read error. This sequence joins TRBV7-9 and TRBJ1-2; no firm D call. CDR1 and CDR2 (germline): SEHNR, FQNEAQ (reference sequence). This CDR3 spans 15 amino acids. The DNA for the CDR3 is TGTGCCCGCAGCTTAGCTCGAGGGTCGGGTACTGGCTACACCTTC. This encodes CARSLARGSGTGYTF.